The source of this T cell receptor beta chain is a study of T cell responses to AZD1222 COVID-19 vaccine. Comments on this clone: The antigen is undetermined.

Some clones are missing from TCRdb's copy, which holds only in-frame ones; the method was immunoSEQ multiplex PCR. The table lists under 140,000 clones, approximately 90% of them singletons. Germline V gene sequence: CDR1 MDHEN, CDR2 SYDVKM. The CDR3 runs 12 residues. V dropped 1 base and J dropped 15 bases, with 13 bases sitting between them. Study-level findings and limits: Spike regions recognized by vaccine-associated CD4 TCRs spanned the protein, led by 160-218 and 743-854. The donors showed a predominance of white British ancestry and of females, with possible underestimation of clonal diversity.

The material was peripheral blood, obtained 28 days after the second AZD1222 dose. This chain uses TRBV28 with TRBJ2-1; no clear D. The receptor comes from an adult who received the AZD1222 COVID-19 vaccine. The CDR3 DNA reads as TGTGCCAGCAGTTTATCTGAGGACCGGCCGTTCTTC. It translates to CASSLSEDRPFF.